This TCR beta chain is from a study of molecular identifiers for immune sequencing clone quantification. Between the trimmed V and J ends, which lost 2 bases and 4 bases, there was a span of 9 bases. Germline V gene data show CDR1 as LNHDA and CDR2 as SQIVND (reference sequence). The CDR3 has 14 amino acids. With listed TCR primers and previously described methods, bulk TCR libraries were prepared. From the PCR reads, TCRdb called clonotypes with MiXCR, one entry per CDR3 protein. The sample has about 12,000 distinct CDR3 sequences, 18% seen once. With RNA at 10%, 30% or 50%, naive CD8 libraries came from around 20,000 to 1,000,000 sorted cells. CD8+CD4-CCR7+CD45RA+ cells were sorted as naive CD8 T cells. By share, this clonotype counts as medium-sized (0.01 to 0.1%).

Input material: naive CD8+ T cells from blood, with Jurkat cell RNA spiked in. Subset described: FACS-sorted CD8+CD4-CCR7+CD45RA+ naive T cells. This chain joins TRBV19 and TRBJ1-5, with D tentatively TRBD1 (5 bases). The source is a human donor in good health. Some libraries in this study had Jurkat cell RNA spiked in. The CDR3 loop reads CASSIWGLNQPQHF. The CDR3 nucleotides read TGTGCCAGTAGTATATGGGGGTTGAATCAGCCCCAGCATTTT.